This T cell receptor beta chain was profiled in a study of CD8+CD57+ T cells in acquired aplastic anemia. TCR beta VDJ and CDR3 profiles were obtained from a genomic DNA template. Each CDR3 protein gets one entry after TCRdb re-called the reads with MiXCR. The sample lists 90,000 to 120,000 distinct CDR3 sequences, 50% to 65% seen once, with under 35% in the top ten. V was cut by 0 bases and J by 7 bases, with 13 bases left in between. The germline gives CDR1 DFQATT, CDR2 SNEGSKA (reference sequence). This CDR3 comprises 14 residues. The sequenced sample was sorted CD4+, CD8+, or CD8+CD57+ T cells (not recorded which) from PBMCs. The rearrangement uses TRBV20-1 and TRBJ2-1, with a tentative D call TRBD1 (6 bases). This sequence was found in a human donor in good health, serving as a control. CDR3 bases: TGCAGTGCTAGAGATTGGGACAATTTAAATGAGCAGTTCTTC. Protein product: CSARDWDNLNEQFF.